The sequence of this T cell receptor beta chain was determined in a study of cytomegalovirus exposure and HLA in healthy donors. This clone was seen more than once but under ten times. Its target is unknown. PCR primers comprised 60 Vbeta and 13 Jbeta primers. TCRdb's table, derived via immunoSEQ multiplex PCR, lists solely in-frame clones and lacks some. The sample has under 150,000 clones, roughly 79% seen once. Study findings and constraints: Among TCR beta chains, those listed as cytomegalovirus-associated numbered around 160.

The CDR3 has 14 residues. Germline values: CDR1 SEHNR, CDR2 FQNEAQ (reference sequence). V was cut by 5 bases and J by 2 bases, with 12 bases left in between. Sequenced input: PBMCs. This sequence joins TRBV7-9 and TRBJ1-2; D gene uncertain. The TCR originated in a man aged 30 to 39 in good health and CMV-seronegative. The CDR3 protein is CASSPPGMNYGYTF. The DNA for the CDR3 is TGTGCCAGCAGCCCTCCGGGAATGAACTATGGCTACACCTTC.